This TCR beta chain comes out of a study of blood T cell repertoires in COVID-19. Overall study: Acute and convalescent COVID-19 samples came from the United States, Italy and Spain. Sources were T cells, B-cell-depleted T cells, or PBMCs; the material itself was cDNA or gDNA.

CDR1 is SGHDT, CDR2 YYEEEE, per germline. V shed 4 bases, J shed 4 bases, and the junction held 7 bases outside the gene matches. This CDR3 comprises 15 residues. Per the original data handling: Reference gene primer amplification gave nucleated cell count estimates. Data came from immunoSEQ multiplex PCR; TCRdb stores just in-frame clones and leaves some out. The DNA was the basis for D and trimming; V, J and clone size are from that table. The sample lists some 57,000 clones, 90% occurring once. This receptor was obtained from a man in his 60s with active COVID-19. The chain recombines TRBV5-6 with TRBJ2-3, with 9 bases matching TRBD1. Sequenced input: peripheral blood. CDR3 in amino acids: CASSTGTGFSDTQYF. In nucleotides, the CDR3 is TGTGCCAGCAGCACCGGGACAGGGTTCTCAGATACGCAGTATTTT.